This TCR beta chain was captured in a study of blood T cell repertoires in COVID-19. Study as a whole: Samples taken during acute and convalescent COVID-19 were collected in the United States, Italy and Spain.

Germline-derived CDR1 and CDR2 are ENHRY and SYGVKD. The CDR3 is 16 residues long. V lost 1 base, J lost 3 bases, and 8 bases stayed unmatched. Profiled with immunoSEQ multiplex PCR; TCRdb holds only in-frame clones, not every one. The table shows about 80,000 clones, with over 75% occurring only once. The clonotype was recovered from a man older than 75 with acute or convalescent COVID-19. The sample was peripheral blood. The chain uses TRBV10-3 and TRBJ1-1; 7 bases match TRBD1. The CDR3 region is CAISELTGKGYTEAFF. In DNA, the CDR3 is TGTGCCATCAGTGAGTTGACAGGGAAGGGATACACTGAAGCTTTCTTT.